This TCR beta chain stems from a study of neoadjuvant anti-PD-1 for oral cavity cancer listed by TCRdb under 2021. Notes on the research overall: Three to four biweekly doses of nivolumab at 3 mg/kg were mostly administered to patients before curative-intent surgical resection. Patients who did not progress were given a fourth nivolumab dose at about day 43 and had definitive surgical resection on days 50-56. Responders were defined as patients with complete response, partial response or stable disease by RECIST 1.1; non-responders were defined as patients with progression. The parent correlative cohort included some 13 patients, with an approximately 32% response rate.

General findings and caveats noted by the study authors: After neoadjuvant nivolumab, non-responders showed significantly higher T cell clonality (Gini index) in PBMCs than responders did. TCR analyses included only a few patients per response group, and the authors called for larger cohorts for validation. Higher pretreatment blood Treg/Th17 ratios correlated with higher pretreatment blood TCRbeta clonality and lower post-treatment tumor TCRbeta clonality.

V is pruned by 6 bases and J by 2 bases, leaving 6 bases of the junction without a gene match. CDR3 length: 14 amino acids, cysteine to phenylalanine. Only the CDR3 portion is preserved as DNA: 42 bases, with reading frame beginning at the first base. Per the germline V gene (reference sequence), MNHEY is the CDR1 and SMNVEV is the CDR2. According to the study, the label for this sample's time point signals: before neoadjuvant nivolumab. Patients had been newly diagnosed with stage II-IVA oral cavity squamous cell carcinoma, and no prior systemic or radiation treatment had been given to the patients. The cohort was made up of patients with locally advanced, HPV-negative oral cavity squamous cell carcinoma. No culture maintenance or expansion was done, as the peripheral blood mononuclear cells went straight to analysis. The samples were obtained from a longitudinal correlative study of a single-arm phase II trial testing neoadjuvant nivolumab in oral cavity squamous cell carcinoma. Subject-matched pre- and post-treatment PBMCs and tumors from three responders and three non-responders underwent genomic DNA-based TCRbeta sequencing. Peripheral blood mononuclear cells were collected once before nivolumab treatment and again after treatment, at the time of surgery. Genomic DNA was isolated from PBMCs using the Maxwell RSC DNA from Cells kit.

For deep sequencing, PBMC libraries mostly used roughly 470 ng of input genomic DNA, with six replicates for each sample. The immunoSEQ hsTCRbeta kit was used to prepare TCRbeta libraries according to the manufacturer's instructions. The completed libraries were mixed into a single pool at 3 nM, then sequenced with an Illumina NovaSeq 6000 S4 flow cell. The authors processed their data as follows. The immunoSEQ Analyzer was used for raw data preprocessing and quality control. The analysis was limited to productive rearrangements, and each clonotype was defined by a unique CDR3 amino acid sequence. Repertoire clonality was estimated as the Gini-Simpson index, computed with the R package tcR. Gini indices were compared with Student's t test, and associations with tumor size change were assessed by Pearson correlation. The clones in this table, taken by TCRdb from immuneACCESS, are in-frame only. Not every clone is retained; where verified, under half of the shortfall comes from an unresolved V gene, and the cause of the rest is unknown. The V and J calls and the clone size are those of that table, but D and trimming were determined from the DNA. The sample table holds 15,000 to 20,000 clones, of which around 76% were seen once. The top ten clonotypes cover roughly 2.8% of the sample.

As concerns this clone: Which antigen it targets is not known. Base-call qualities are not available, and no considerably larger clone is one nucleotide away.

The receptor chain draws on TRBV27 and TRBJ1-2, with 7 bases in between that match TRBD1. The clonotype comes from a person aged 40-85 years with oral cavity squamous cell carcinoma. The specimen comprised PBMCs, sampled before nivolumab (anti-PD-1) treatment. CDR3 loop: CASRGTDANYGYTF. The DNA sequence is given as TGTGCCAGCAGGGGGACAGACGCAAACTATGGCTACACCTTC.